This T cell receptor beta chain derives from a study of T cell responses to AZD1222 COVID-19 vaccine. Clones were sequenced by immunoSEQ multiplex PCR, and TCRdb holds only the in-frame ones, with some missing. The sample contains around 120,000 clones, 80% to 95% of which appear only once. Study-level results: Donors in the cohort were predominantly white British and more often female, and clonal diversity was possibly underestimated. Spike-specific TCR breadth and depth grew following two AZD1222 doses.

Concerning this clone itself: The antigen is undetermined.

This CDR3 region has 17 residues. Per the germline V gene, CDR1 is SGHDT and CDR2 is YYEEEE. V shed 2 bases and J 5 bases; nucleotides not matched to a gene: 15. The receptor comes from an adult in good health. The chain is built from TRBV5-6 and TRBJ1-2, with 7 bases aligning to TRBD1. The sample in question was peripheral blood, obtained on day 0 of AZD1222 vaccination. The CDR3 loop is CASSFFDRVEVGYGYTF. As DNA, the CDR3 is TGTGCCAGCAGCTTCTTTGACAGGGTCGAAGTAGGTTATGGCTACACCTTC.